The present TCR beta chain was sequenced within a study of blood T cell repertoires in COVID-19 (dated by TCRdb to 2019 to 2021). About the investigation overall: Collaborator samples came from the United States, Italy and Spain and covered acute and convalescent phases of COVID-19. The samples were drawn from two sources: the first 160 participants of the ongoing ImmuneRACE study, and 1,200 or so subjects contributed by 6 global collaborators. The dataset comprised deeply sampled blood TCRbeta repertoires from subjects exposed to, actively infected with, or recovered from COVID-19. Where HLA class I and class II types were available, the types were taken from metadata supplied by the sample provider, not from assay-based typing. The repertoires were released in a freely available public database meant as a resource for research on the immune response to SARS-CoV-2. The prospective study material was composed of cDNA or gDNA derived from T cells, B-cell-depleted T cells, or PBMCs. A de-identified subject ID, COVID-19 status, age in years and sex were almost always included in the sample metadata.

Collaborating institutions collected whole blood in K2EDTA tubes following their own protocols. Collaborator samples were shipped for TCRbeta analysis as frozen whole blood, isolated PBMCs, or DNA extracted from either sample type. For this clone: Its antigen has not been determined. The record has no base qualities; no much larger clone is one base away.

The immunoSEQ Assay, a bias-controlled multiplex PCR, was used to amplify TCRbeta CDR3 regions from genomic DNA. From the authors' description of their analysis: The number of nucleated cells in each sample was estimated from the amplification of reference gene primers within the assay. To quantify the absolute abundance of each unique TCRbeta CDR3 rearrangement, sequence reads were collapsed and filtered. For each sample, productive Simpson clonality was calculated as the square root of Simpson's diversity index over productive rearrangements. Entries here come from immuneACCESS through TCRdb and include only in-frame sequences with V and J called. Some clones fail to appear in such tables; in the studies checked, an unresolved V gene covers under half of the shortfall, and the cause of the remainder is unknown. The D gene and trimming were derived from the DNA, and the V and J assignments and clone size from that table. This sample has around 95,000 clones in its table, and roughly 90% of those were observed once. The ten largest clones represent around 6.9% of the sample.

From a lookup of the germline V gene (reference sequence), CDR1 and CDR2 are MNHEY and SMNVEV. The cysteine opens and the phenylalanine closes a CDR3 of 11 amino acids. Only the CDR3 region is kept as DNA, spanning 33 bases read in frame from base 1. Trimming costs V 6 bases and J 4 bases, and their ends lie 7 bases apart. Broad study findings and their caveats: The amount of clinical and demographic metadata varied by source and participant and was provided uncurated.

The sequence was obtained from a man younger than 40 in a cohort sampled during active COVID-19. The sequence links TRBV27 to TRBJ2-7, and possibly TRBD1, on 5 matching bases. The specimen was peripheral blood. The CDR3 in this case is CASSQGYEQYF. In nucleotide form, the sequence is TGTGCCAGCAGCCAGGGATACGAGCAGTACTTC.